Shown below are 12 T cell receptor beta chains from a single sample sequenced in a study of memory CD4+ T cells and cytomegalovirus serostatus (dated by TCRdb to about 2019). The protocol used for the library was the immunoSEQ multiplex PCR assay. TCRdb limited this immuneACCESS table to in-frame rearrangements with V and J called. A share of clones is missing; checked studies link under half to unresolved V genes, and the rest is unexplained. The sample yields about 44,000 clones; approximately 82% were counted once. Together, the top ten hold roughly 1.9% of the sample. A FACSAria II was used to sort memory CD4+ T cells, defined as single viable CD3+CD4+CD8-CD45RO+ cells. The source material was memory CD4+ T cells from blood. The receptor source for this set is an adult in good health and CMV-seronegative.

The chain joins TRBV2 to TRBJ1-5; D perhaps matches TRBD1 (5 bases). The V gene lost 1 base and the J gene lost 6 bases, with 7 bases spanning the gap. CDR1 SNHLY and CDR2 FYNNEI come from the germline V gene. The CDR3 consists of 13 residues. The CDR3 loop reads CASSEGGVQPQHF. In DNA, the CDR3 is TGTGCCAGCAGTGAAGGAGGGGTTCAGCCCCAGCATTTT.

V and J are TRBV6-1 and TRBJ2-3; D gene unclear. Trimming stripped 2 bases from V and 2 bases from J, with 11 bases between. CDR3 length: 15 amino acids. Germline V gene lookup returns CDR1 MNHNS and CDR2 SASEGT. The CDR3 reads CASSEINRNTDTQYF. CDR3 nucleotides: TGTGCCAGCAGTGAAATAAACAGAAACACAGATACGCAGTATTTT.

This clone was counted a single time. J is TRBJ1-6 and V is TRBV2, with 9 bases identical to TRBD1. J lost 7 bases, V lost 6 bases, and 7 bases had no gene match. There are 15 residues in the CDR3. In germline, CDR1 is SNHLY, CDR2 FYNNEI. The CDR3 here is CASRPQGAGNSPLHF. Written as DNA, the CDR3 is TGTGCCAGCAGGCCACAGGGGGCTGGCAATTCACCCCTCCACTTT.

V is TRBV9 and J is TRBJ1-2; the D gene is possibly TRBD1 (5 bases). V lost 0 bases, J lost 2 bases, and 8 bases lay in between. Germline V gene sequence: CDR1 SGDLS, CDR2 YYNGEE. CDR3 size: 14 residues. CDR3 sequence (DNA): TGTGCCAGCAGCGTAGCCCCAGGGAACTATGGCTACACCTTC. Translated: CASSVAPGNYGYTF.

This clone was counted once. The chain is built from TRBV5-6 and TRBJ1-2; no definite D call. The V end was cut by 2 bases, the J end by 4 bases, with 9 bases between. The CDR3 consists of 13 residues. CDR1 is SGHDT and CDR2 is YYEEEE in the germline V gene. The CDR3: CASSLREGYGYTF. As DNA, the CDR3 is TGTGCCAGCAGCTTAAGGGAGGGCTATGGCTACACCTTC.

The chain recombines TRBV6-1 with TRBJ1-1; D gene unclear. Trimming left V 9 bases short and J 3 bases short, with 11 bases between. Per the germline V gene, CDR1 is MNHNS and CDR2 is SASEGT. This CDR3 is built from 12 residues. CDR3 nucleotide sequence: TGTGCCAGTACTGGTTACGACACTGAAGCTTTCTTT. It encodes CASTGYDTEAFF.

The V and J genes are TRBV2 and TRBJ2-2; no clear D. Trimming stripped 2 bases from V and 3 bases from J, with 10 bases between. The CDR3 consists of 15 residues. CDR1 SNHLY and CDR2 FYNNEI come from the germline V gene. The CDR3 reads CASSEFGGDTGELFF. CDR3 nucleotides: TGTGCCAGCAGTGAATTTGGCGGAGACACCGGGGAGCTGTTTTTT.

The chain joins TRBV23-1 to TRBJ1-5; D possibly corresponds to TRBD1 (6 bases). TRBV23-1 is reported as an ORF; its role is uncertain. The V end was cut by 2 bases, the J end by 0 bases, with 23 bases between. The CDR3 loop spans 20 amino acids. The CDR3 here is CASSQGTGMGGLYSNQPQHF. In nucleotides, the CDR3 is TGCGCCAGCAGTCAAGGCACAGGGATGGGGGGCCTATATAGCAATCAGCCCCAGCATTTT.

Within the sample, this clone is medium-sized. The rearrangement links TRBV11-3 to TRBJ1-6; D unclear. Trimming removed 4 bases from V and 8 bases from J, with 12 bases in between. Germline V gives CDR1 SGHNT, CDR2 YENEEA. CDR3 length equals 14 residues. CDR3 coding DNA: TGTGCCAGCAGCTCACACCTGAGGGATTCACCCCTCCACTTT. Protein: CASSSHLRDSPLHF.

This clone was found a few times. The gene calls are TRBV6-6 and TRBJ1-2, with a weak D call TRBD1 (6 bases). This CDR3 comprises 13 residues. The V end was cut by 5 bases, the J end by 8 bases, with 15 bases between. Germline-derived CDR1 and CDR2 are MNHNY and SVGAGI (reference sequence). The DNA of the CDR3 is TGTGCCAGCAGTCCCGGGACCCAGGGGGGCTACACCTTC. Amino acid sequence: CASSPGTQGGYTF.

The rearrangement joins TRBV18 to TRBJ1-1, with D unclear. CDR3 length: 14 amino acids. Germline V CDR1 and CDR2: KGHSH, LQKENI. The ends were cut back, 3 bases at V and 0 bases at J, with 8 bases in the middle. The CDR3 loop reads CASSPGLMNTEAFF. The CDR3 nucleotides are TGTGCCAGCTCACCGGGCCTAATGAACACTGAAGCTTTCTTT.

This clone appeared a single time. The gene calls are TRBV5-5 and TRBJ2-2; D is possibly TRBD2 (6 bases). The length of the CDR3 is 16 residues. V was shortened by 4 bases and J by 4 bases, with 17 bases between the two germline ends. Per the germline V gene, CDR1 is SGHKS and CDR2 is YYEKEE (reference sequence). The CDR3 is CASSQQAGTSTGELFF. CDR3 coding DNA: TGTGCCAGCAGCCAACAAGCCGGGACTTCCACCGGGGAGCTGTTTTTT.